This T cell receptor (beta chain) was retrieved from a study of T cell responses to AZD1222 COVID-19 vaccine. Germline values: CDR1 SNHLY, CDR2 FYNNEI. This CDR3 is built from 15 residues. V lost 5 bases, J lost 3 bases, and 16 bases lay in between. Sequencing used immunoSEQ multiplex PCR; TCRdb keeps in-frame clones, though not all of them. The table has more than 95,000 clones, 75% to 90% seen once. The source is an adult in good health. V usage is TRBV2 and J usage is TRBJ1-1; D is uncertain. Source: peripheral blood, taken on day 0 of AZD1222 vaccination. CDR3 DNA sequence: TGTGCCAGCAGTTATACGACGGGAGAGGACACTGAAGCTTTCTTT. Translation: CASSYTTGEDTEAFF. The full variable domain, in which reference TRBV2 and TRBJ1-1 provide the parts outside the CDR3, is EPEVTQTPSHQVTQMGQEVILRCVPISNHLYFYWYRQILGQKVEFLVSFYNNEISEKSEIFDDQFSVERPDGSNFTLKIRSTKLEDSAMYFCASSYTTGEDTEAFFGQGTRLTVV.